The T cell receptor (beta chain) under discussion was sequenced for a study of blood T cell repertoires in COVID-19. Study-wide context: Material from acute and convalescent COVID-19 was sourced from the United States, Italy and Spain. T cells, B-cell-depleted T cells, or PBMCs supplied cDNA or gDNA.

In the original processing: How many nucleated cells were present was estimated from reference gene primer amplification. Sequencing used immunoSEQ multiplex PCR; TCRdb keeps in-frame clones, though not all of them. The D gene and trimming were derived from the DNA, and the V and J assignments and clone size from that table. The sample lists more than 95,000 clones, approximately 82% occurring once. CDR1 and CDR2 (germline): MDHEN, SYDVKM. Trimming removed 6 bases from V and 6 bases from J, with 20 bases in between. The CDR3 spans 15 residues. The rearrangement joins TRBV28 to TRBJ1-1; D perhaps matches TRBD1 (6 bases). The clonotype comes from a woman aged 45-59 years with acute or convalescent COVID-19. Sequenced sample: peripheral blood. CDR3 in DNA: TGTGCCAGCAGGACCACCGGACAGAGCGTAGCTGAAGCTTTCTTT. This gives the protein CASRTTGQSVAEAFF.